A single sample is the source of the 12 T cell receptor beta chains below, sequenced in a study of blood T cell repertoires in COVID-19. The repertoire was sequenced with immunoSEQ multiplex PCR; TCRdb's copy has only in-frame clones and lacks some. The repertoire consists of more than 150,000 clones, with roughly 83% occurring once and the leading ten covering 10% to 15%. Material: PBMCs or T cells enriched from blood (not recorded which). The source of these receptors is a woman aged 55-70 years who had recovered from COVID-19.

The chain recombines TRBV5-1 with TRBJ1-2; 7 bases agree with TRBD1. Germline loops: CDR1 SGHRS, CDR2 YFSETQ. The V and J ends lost 4 bases and 5 bases, in that order; junction bases with no gene match: 8. This CDR3 contains 14 residues. CDR3 region: CASSPGGTVYGYTF. CDR3 DNA sequence: TGCGCCAGCAGCCCTGGAGGGACAGTTTATGGCTACACCTTC. Based on the CDR3 plus reference TRBV5-1 and TRBJ1-2, the full variable domain is KAGVTQTPRYLIKTRGQQVTLSCSPISGHRSVSWYQQTPGQGLQFLFEYFSETQRNKGNFPGRFSGRQFSNSRSEMNVSTLELGDSALYLCASSPGGTVYGYTFGSGTRLTVV.

The rearrangement uses TRBV7-9 and TRBJ1-2; 7 bases map to TRBD1. The CDR3 covers 15 residues. Germline CDR1 SEHNR, CDR2 FQNEAQ (reference sequence). V lost 5 bases, J lost 8 bases, and 14 bases stayed unmatched. In DNA, the CDR3 is TGTGCCAGCAGCCCCTCACGGGGACAGCACGGCGGCTACACCTTC. Its translation is CASSPSRGQHGGYTF.

The chain links TRBV3-1 (or the pseudogene TRBV3-2) to TRBJ2-5; no clear D. The germline gives CDR1 LGHDT, CDR2 YNNKEL (reference sequence). The CDR3 is 13 amino acids. The V and J ends lost 2 bases and 5 bases respectively, with 9 bases between them. CDR3 in amino acids: CASSQRSAETQYF. The CDR3 nucleotides read TGTGCCAGCAGCCAAAGAAGTGCGGAGACCCAGTACTTC.

The V and J genes are TRBV5-1 and TRBJ2-5; 7 bases are shared with TRBD2. Germline V CDR1 and CDR2: SGHRS, YFSETQ. The CDR3 sequence is 16 residues long. With V trimmed by 0 bases and J by 1 base, 6 bases remained unmatched. The CDR3 coding sequence is TGCGCCAGCAGCTTGGCCGGAGCTAGCGGCCAAGAGACCCAGTACTTC. This encodes CASSLAGASGQETQYF.

The sample holds one count of this clone. The chain couples TRBV27 to TRBJ1-1; no clear D. The CDR3 extends over 14 amino acids. Germline loops: CDR1 MNHEY, CDR2 SMNVEV (reference sequence). The ends were cut back, 0 bases at V and 4 bases at J, with 9 bases in the middle. The CDR3 reads CASSLSEVSTEAFF. The CDR3 DNA sequence: TGTGCCAGCAGTTTATCGGAGGTCAGCACTGAAGCTTTCTTT.

CDR3: CASSFSANTGELFF. The CDR3 DNA follows: TGCGCCAGCAGCTTTTCAGCGAACACCGGGGAGCTGTTTTTT. The chain combines TRBV5-1 with TRBJ2-2, with D unresolved. Germline loops: CDR1 SGHRS, CDR2 YFSETQ. V was shortened by 2 bases and J by 0 bases, with 5 bases between the two germline ends. The CDR3 sequence is 14 residues long.

The CDR3 protein is CASSLSWTRSSYNEQFF. The CDR3 DNA is TGTGCCAGCAGTTTATCTTGGACTAGGAGCTCCTACAATGAGCAGTTCTTC. This sequence joins TRBV28 and TRBJ2-1; the match to TRBD2 covers 7 bases. The V gene end was trimmed by 1 base and the J gene end by 0 bases; junction bases not matched to a gene: 6. The germline gives CDR1 MDHEN, CDR2 SYDVKM. This CDR3 spans 17 amino acids.

The chain joins TRBV10-2 to TRBJ2-7; D possibly corresponds to TRBD1 (5 bases). Trimming cost V 6 bases and J 0 bases, with 15 bases left between them. This CDR3 region has 15 residues. Germline-derived CDR1 and CDR2 are WSHSY and SAAADI. CDR3 sequence reads: CASSSRVWNSYEQYF. The CDR3 DNA reads as TGCGCCAGCAGCTCCAGGGTATGGAACTCCTACGAGCAGTACTTC.

The V call is TRBV12-3 or TRBV12-4, the J call TRBJ2-2, with D possibly being TRBD1 (5 bases). Trimming pared 7 bases from V and 7 bases from J, leaving 13 bases between. The CDR3 totals 13 residues. The CDR3 region is CASIRSGNGELFF. CDR3 nucleotide sequence: TGTGCCAGCATCCGATCAGGGAACGGGGAGCTGTTTTTT.

This clone was seen more than once but under ten times. The J gene is TRBJ1-2, the V gene TRBV27, with D perhaps matching TRBD1 (6 bases). CDR3 length: 13 amino acids. Trimming stripped 5 bases from V and 8 bases from J, with 15 bases between. Looked up from germline, CDR1 is MNHEY and CDR2 is SMNVEV (reference sequence). The CDR3 loop reads CASSVQGTSGYTF. Here the CDR3 DNA reads TGTGCCAGCAGTGTGCAGGGGACGTCGGGCTACACCTTC.

The chain recombines TRBV25-1 with TRBJ1-3; 7 nucleotides line up with TRBD1. Trimming at V came to 6 bases and at J to 0 bases, leaving 5 bases not matched to a gene. Per the germline V gene, CDR1 is MGHDK and CDR2 is SYGVNS. This CDR3 is 15 amino acids long. CDR3 loop: CASSGQASSGNTIYF. Here the CDR3 DNA reads TGTGCCAGCAGCGGACAGGCTAGCTCTGGAAACACCATATATTTT. The variable domain in full, with the rest retrieved from reference TRBV25-1 and TRBJ1-3, is EADIYQTPRYLVIGTGKKITLECSQTMGHDKMYWYQQDPGMELHLIHYSYGVNSTEKGDLSSESTVSRIRTEHFPLTLESARPSHTSQYLCASSGQASSGNTIYFGEGSWLTVV.

This clone was counted once. The chain couples TRBV10-3 to TRBJ2-7; 9 bases are shared with TRBD1. CDR3 length equals 16 residues. Germline-derived CDR1 and CDR2 are ENHRY and SYGVKD. The J segment lost 4 bases and the V segment lost 6 bases, leaving 13 bases of the junction unmatched. The CDR3 nucleotides read TGTGCCATCAGCGGGAGATCCGGGACAGGGTCATACGAGCAGTACTTC. Residues: CAISGRSGTGSYEQYF.